The rows below give T cell receptor beta chains drawn from one sample of a study of regulatory T cells in long-lasting Graves disease. TCRdb processed the multiplex PCR reads anew with MiXCR; each CDR3 protein has one entry. The data hold 650,000 to 850,000 distinct CDR3 sequences, with about 32% observed a single time. The specimen comprised peripheral blood mononuclear cells (PBMCs), sampled when the disease was refractory, from a patient treated with antithyroid drugs. The receptors originated from a female donor with Graves disease. Each CDR3 is given with its conserved first and last residue. Fields, in order: CDR3 DNA, CDR3 protein, J gene, D gene, V gene, clone size. A D gene is named only where the DNA matches it firmly. Size values are once, few and many counts, or a class for expanded clones, and some rows have none.

DNA: TGTGCCACCAGCAGAGATTCGGGCCGGTCCTACGAGCAGTACTTC
CDR3: CATSRDSGRSYEQYF
J: TRBJ2-7
D: .
V: TRBV15
size: few

DNA: TGTGCCAGCTCACTTCGACAGGCCCTGAACACTGAAGCTTTCTTT
CDR3: CASSLRQALNTEAFF
J: TRBJ1-1
D: .
V: TRBV18
size: few

DNA: TGTGCTAGCACCCGGGTGGGGGGGCGTCAGCCCCAGCATTTT
CDR3: CASTRVGGRQPQHF
J: TRBJ1-5
D: .
V: TRBV7-7
size: few

DNA: TGTGCCAGCAGCTCTCAGTCCTACGAGCAGTACTTC
CDR3: CASSSQSYEQYF
J: TRBJ2-7
D: .
V: TRBV6-1
size: .

DNA: TGTGCCAGCTCACCAAGCCAGTTGAAAGAGACCCAGTACTTC
CDR3: CASSPSQLKETQYF
J: TRBJ2-5
D: .
V: TRBV18
size: .

DNA: TGTGCCAGCAGCATCGGGACTAGCGGGATGAACACCGGGGAGCTGTTTTTT
CDR3: CASSIGTSGMNTGELFF
J: TRBJ2-2
D: TRBD2
V: TRBV7-3
size: few

DNA: TGTGCCAGCAGTCCCCCGGATCGGCTAGCGGGAGGGTCCAAAGCCAAAAACATTCAGTACTTC
CDR3: CASSPPDRLAGGSKAKNIQYF
J: TRBJ2-4
D: TRBD2
V: TRBV6-1
size: .

DNA: TGTGCCAGCAGCCCCGGGACTAGCGGCAATGAGCAGTTCTTC
CDR3: CASSPGTSGNEQFF
J: TRBJ2-1
D: TRBD2
V: TRBV7-7
size: .

DNA: TGTGCTAGTGGTTTGGTACCGACACAGGGGTCACCTATGAACACTGAAGCTTTCTTT
CDR3: CASGLVPTQGSPMNTEAFF
J: TRBJ1-1
D: TRBD1
V: TRBV12-5
size: few

DNA: TGTGCCAGAAAGAAGGGACGCAATCAGCCCCAGCATTTT
CDR3: CARKKGRNQPQHF
J: TRBJ1-5
D: .
V: TRBV27
size: few

DNA: TGTGCCAGCAGGCCCGGTCCCACCGGGGAGCTGTTTTTT
CDR3: CASRPGPTGELFF
J: TRBJ2-2
D: .
V: TRBV7-3
size: few

DNA: TGTGCCAGCAGAACCCTCGGGGGCCAGCTCTATGGCTACACCTTC
CDR3: CASRTLGGQLYGYTF
J: TRBJ1-2
D: .
V: TRBV11-2
size: few

DNA: TGTGCCAGCAGTGAACGGACTGTAGCTAATTCACCCCTCCACTTT
CDR3: CASSERTVANSPLHF
J: TRBJ1-6
D: .
V: TRBV2
size: many

DNA: TGTGCCAGCAGCCAAGATCGGGTCAGGGGGTACGAGCAGTACTTC
CDR3: CASSQDRVRGYEQYF
J: TRBJ2-7
D: TRBD1
V: TRBV12-3/TRBV12-4
size: .

DNA: TGTGCCAGTAGTATGGTGCAGCTAGGGACCGGGGAGCTGTTTTTT
CDR3: CASSMVQLGTGELFF
J: TRBJ2-2
D: .
V: TRBV19
size: .

DNA: TGCAGTGCTGGGGGGGAGTCTGGGGCCAACGTCCTGACTTTC
CDR3: CSAGGESGANVLTF
J: TRBJ2-6
D: TRBD2
V: TRBV20-1
size: .

DNA: TGTGCCAGCAGCCAAGATTATACCGGGACATCGGCCTACGAGCAGTACTTC
CDR3: CASSQDYTGTSAYEQYF
J: TRBJ2-7
D: .
V: TRBV14
size: .

DNA: TGTGCCAGCAGCAGGGAAGGAGGCTACACCTTC
CDR3: CASSREGGYTF
J: TRBJ1-2
D: .
V: TRBV5-6
size: few

DNA: TGTGCCAGCAGCCCCCGACTCATGCCACAAGAGACCCAGTACTTC
CDR3: CASSPRLMPQETQYF
J: TRBJ2-5
D: .
V: TRBV7-3
size: .

DNA: TGTGCCAGCAGTTTAAGGGATTTTGAGACCCAGTACTTC
CDR3: CASSLRDFETQYF
J: TRBJ2-5
D: .
V: TRBV12-3/TRBV12-4
size: many

DNA: TGTGCCACCACGACGTCCACTGAAGCTTTCTTT
CDR3: CATTTSTEAFF
J: TRBJ1-1
D: .
V: TRBV2
size: many

DNA: TGCAGCGTTGCGAACGACCCTAACTATGGCTACACCTTC
CDR3: CSVANDPNYGYTF
J: TRBJ1-2
D: .
V: TRBV29-1
size: few

DNA: TGTGCCAGCAGCGAAGGGAGGTTTATTCAGGGTAGTAGCTACGAGCAGTACTTC
CDR3: CASSEGRFIQGSSYEQYF
J: TRBJ2-7
D: .
V: TRBV7-9
size: .

DNA: TGCAGCGCGACAGGTCCGATAGCGGTAGCAAACACTGAAGCTTTCTTT
CDR3: CSATGPIAVANTEAFF
J: TRBJ1-1
D: .
V: TRBV20-1
size: few

DNA: TGTGCCAGCAGCCAAGTCCGGGGTCCACCCCTCCACTTT
CDR3: CASSQVRGPPLHF
J: TRBJ1-6
D: .
V: TRBV3-1
size: .

DNA: TGTGCCAGCAGCCTCCGGGACACAACTCTTCAGTACTTC
CDR3: CASSLRDTTLQYF
J: TRBJ2-7
D: .
V: TRBV14
size: few

DNA: TGTGCCAGCAGTCGGTGGGACATCTCTAACTATGGCTACACCTTC
CDR3: CASSRWDISNYGYTF
J: TRBJ1-2
D: .
V: TRBV6-1
size: few

DNA: TGTGCCACCAGTGACCAAGACAGCTTGCAAGGCTACACCTTC
CDR3: CATSDQDSLQGYTF
J: TRBJ1-2
D: .
V: TRBV24-1
size: .

DNA: TGTGCCAGCAGGTGGACAGGGGCGAACACCGGGGAGCTGTTTTTT
CDR3: CASRWTGANTGELFF
J: TRBJ2-2
D: TRBD1
V: TRBV6-2/TRBV6-3
size: .

DNA: TGCAGCGCCCGCGGCCATAGCAATCAGCCCCAGCATTTT
CDR3: CSARGHSNQPQHF
J: TRBJ1-5
D: .
V: TRBV29-1
size: .

DNA: TGTGCCAGCAGTTTGGACAGGGGTGAACGCTACACCTTC
CDR3: CASSLDRGERYTF
J: TRBJ1-2
D: TRBD1
V: TRBV12-3/TRBV12-4
size: many

DNA: TGTGCCAGCAGCCAAGATGGAACTGAAGCTTTCTTT
CDR3: CASSQDGTEAFF
J: TRBJ1-1
D: .
V: TRBV3-1
size: .

DNA: TGCAGCGTTGAATTTACATCGGGCTTCCCCACTGAAGCTTTCTTT
CDR3: CSVEFTSGFPTEAFF
J: TRBJ1-1
D: .
V: TRBV29-1
size: few

DNA: TGTGCCAGCAGACCCCGAGGGACAGGGTATGGCTACACCTTC
CDR3: CASRPRGTGYGYTF
J: TRBJ1-2
D: TRBD1
V: TRBV12-3/TRBV12-4
size: many

DNA: TGTGCCAGCAGCCCAAGACAGGGGAGGGGCATTCAGTACTTC
CDR3: CASSPRQGRGIQYF
J: TRBJ2-4
D: .
V: TRBV7-2
size: .

DNA: TGTGCCAGCAGCTTAGTGAGGGAGAGAGGCTCCGAGCAGTACTTC
CDR3: CASSLVRERGSEQYF
J: TRBJ2-7
D: .
V: TRBV7-2
size: .

DNA: TGTGCCAGCAGCCTTGGCCTGCGGGAAAGAGGAAACACCATATATTTT
CDR3: CASSLGLRERGNTIYF
J: TRBJ1-3
D: .
V: TRBV28
size: many